The 28 T cell receptor beta chains given below trace back to one sample, sequenced in a study of OX40 agonist ivuxolimab in advanced cancers. TCRdb's copy holds only in-frame clones and misses some; the assay was immunoSEQ multiplex PCR. The repertoire holds 80,000 to 130,000 clones, with 90% as singletons. Sequencing used CD4+ or CD8+ T cells sorted from blood, obtained in a trial of the OX40 agonist ivuxolimab. The receptors were sampled from an adult with an advanced solid tumor such as melanoma, head and neck, liver or kidney cancer.

This chain uses TRBV6-5 with TRBJ2-1, with 12 bases fitting TRBD1. The V gene end was trimmed by 7 bases and the J gene end by 9 bases; junction bases not matched to a gene: 10. CDR3 length equals 15 residues. The V gene's germline CDR1 is MNHEY and CDR2 SVGAGI. This CDR3 is CASTRPGQGASEQFF. CDR3 nucleotide sequence: TGTGCCAGCACCCGCCCGGGACAGGGGGCCTCTGAGCAGTTCTTC.

The chain carries TRBV7-2 and TRBJ1-5; D is ambiguous. Germline CDR1 is SGHTA and CDR2 is FQGNSA. V lost 2 bases and J lost 4, with 15 bases in between. This CDR3 has 16 amino acids. CDR3 in DNA: TGTGCCAGCAGCTTATCGAGGGCGTCGGCGAATCAGCCCCAGCATTTT. This translates into CASSLSRASANQPQHF.

The chain joins TRBV19 to TRBJ2-3; D may correspond to TRBD1 or TRBD2 (6 bases each). V lost 3 bases and J lost 4, with 14 bases in between. Germline CDR1 is LNHDA and CDR2 is SQIVND (reference sequence). The CDR3 spans 15 residues. The CDR3 sequence is CASSMGGAPADTQYF. CDR3 DNA: TGTGCCAGTAGTATGGGGGGCGCGCCGGCAGATACGCAGTATTTT.

The genes are TRBV18 and TRBJ1-3; D unresolved. The V and J ends lost 0 bases and 0 bases respectively, with 12 bases between them. Germline CDR1 reads KGHSH; CDR2 reads LQKENI. The CDR3 runs to 17 residues. The CDR3 loop is CASSPPGRPRSGNTIYF. DNA for the CDR3: TGTGCCAGCTCACCACCGGGGAGGCCACGCTCTGGAAACACCATATATTTT.

The rearrangement joins TRBV30 to TRBJ2-5; 11 positions agree with TRBD2. The V and J ends lost 3 bases and 7 bases, in that order; junction bases with no gene match: 1. CDR1 GTSNPN and CDR2 SVGIG come from the germline V gene (reference sequence). This CDR3 has 12 residues. The CDR3 DNA reads as TGTGCCTGGAGGCTAGCGGGGGGGACCCAGTACTTC. Protein: CAWRLAGGTQYF.

The J gene is TRBJ1-1, the V gene TRBV5-4, with TRBD1 identical over 7 bases. Per the germline V gene, CDR1 is SGHNT and CDR2 is YYREEE (reference sequence). V trimming: 3 bases; J trimming: 5 bases; junction bases outside the gene matches: 10. The CDR3 contains 15 residues. The CDR3 region has the DNA TGTGCCAGCAGCTACGGGGGACAGCTAGTTACTGAAGCTTTCTTT. Encoded protein: CASSYGGQLVTEAFF.

Turning to this clone: Other DNA sequences in the sample encode the same CDR3. This rearrangement joins TRBV20-1 to TRBJ2-7, with D unresolved. CDR1 and CDR2 from the germline V gene are DFQATT and SNEGSKA (reference sequence). Trimming took off 0 bases at V and 2 bases at J, with 2 bases between the two ends. This CDR3 region has 11 residues. CDR3 in amino acids: CSARDTYEQYF. Here the CDR3 DNA reads TGCAGTGCTAGAGATACCTACGAGCAGTACTTC.

This clone is a singleton in its sample. The chain joins TRBV28 to TRBJ2-1; a weak D match, TRBD1 (6 bases). There are 12 residues in the CDR3. V dropped 3 bases and J dropped 10 bases, with 10 bases sitting between them. Germline V gives CDR1 MDHEN, CDR2 SYDVKM. The CDR3 region has the DNA TGTGCCAGCAGTTTGATGGGGACAGAGCAGTTCTTC. Encoded protein: CASSLMGTEQFF.

The chain has TRBV4-1 and TRBJ1-2; TRBD1 matches 8 bases. Germline V gene data show CDR1 as MGHRA and CDR2 as YSYEKL. The CDR3 extends over 13 amino acids. J lost 6 bases, V lost 4 bases, and 4 bases had no gene match. The CDR3 DNA follows: TGCGCCAGCAGCCGCGGACAGGGAGATGGCTACACCTTC. This translates into CASSRGQGDGYTF.

The chain joins TRBV5-1 to TRBJ2-1; possibly TRBD1 or TRBD2 for D (6 bases each). This CDR3 spans 16 amino acids. Trimming took off 0 bases at V and 7 bases at J, with 17 bases between the two ends. The germline V gene encodes CDR1 SGHRS and CDR2 YFSETQ. The CDR3 here is CASSLAPGALGNEQFF. The DNA of the CDR3 is TGCGCCAGCAGCTTGGCCCCGGGGGCCTTGGGGAATGAGCAGTTCTTC.

The chain recombines TRBV2 with TRBJ2-6, with D unresolved. V lost 6 bases and J 0 bases, leaving 18 bases between the germline ends. The CDR3 totals 18 residues. Germline CDR1 is SNHLY and CDR2 is FYNNEI. The CDR3 loop is CASRREQTTLSGANVLTF. DNA for the CDR3: TGTGCCAGCAGGAGAGAACAGACCACTCTCTCTGGGGCCAACGTCCTGACTTTC.

The J gene is TRBJ1-6, the V gene TRBV7-8; D might be TRBD1 (5 bases). CDR1 is SGHVS and CDR2 is FQNEAQ in the germline V gene. V lost 8 bases and J 7 bases, leaving 12 bases between the germline ends. This CDR3 has 13 residues. As DNA, the CDR3 is TGTGCCAGCCTAGACAGACCCAATTCACCCCTCCACTTT. Residues: CASLDRPNSPLHF.

The rearrangement links TRBV9 to TRBJ2-7; TRBD1 is a possible D gene (6 bases). Germline V gene lookup returns CDR1 SGDLS and CDR2 YYNGEE. This CDR3 spans 15 amino acids. Trimming pared 4 bases from V and 6 bases from J, leaving 20 bases between. The CDR3 loop reads CASSPHPGQSGEQYF. DNA for the CDR3: TGTGCCAGCAGCCCCCACCCGGGACAATCAGGCGAGCAGTACTTC.

The CDR3 here is CASSQDYYRHEQFF. The CDR3 coding sequence is TGCGCCAGCAGTCAAGATTATTATAGGCATGAGCAGTTCTTC. The chain has TRBV23-1 and TRBJ2-1; D remains ambiguous. TRBV23-1 is marked as an open reading frame, function uncertain. V was shortened by 2 bases and J by 8 bases, with 13 bases between the two germline ends. This CDR3 spans 14 amino acids.

J is TRBJ2-4 and V is TRBV19, with 7 positions matching TRBD1. V shed 3 bases, J shed 4 bases, and the junction held 3 bases outside the gene matches. CDR3 length: 14 amino acids. Germline assignment: CDR1 LNHDA and CDR2 SQIVND (reference sequence). CDR3 bases: TGTGCCAGTAGTATGGCAGGGGGAAAAAACATTCAGTACTTC. This sequence encodes CASSMAGGKNIQYF.

The chain carries TRBV10-2 and TRBJ2-7; 9 positions agree with TRBD2. The germline gives CDR1 WSHSY, CDR2 SAAADI. The CDR3 covers 15 residues. Trimming cost V 2 bases and J 3 bases; bases outside gene matches: 5. CDR3 amino acids: CASSEGTAGGYEQYF. The CDR3 DNA reads as TGCGCCAGCAGTGAGGGTACAGCGGGAGGCTACGAGCAGTACTTC.

The genes are TRBV19 and TRBJ2-2, with 7 bases lining up with TRBD2. With 7 bases clipped from V and 5 bases from J, the junction kept 13 bases outside the gene matches. In germline, CDR1 is LNHDA, CDR2 SQIVND (reference sequence). This CDR3 has 16 amino acids. The CDR3 loop is CASTSPPGLQTGELFF. The CDR3 nucleotides are TGTGCCAGTACCTCCCCACCGGGACTACAAACCGGGGAGCTGTTTTTT.

This sequence joins TRBV6-5 and TRBJ2-7; 10 bases line up with TRBD2. The CDR3 has 15 residues. V trimming: 0 bases; J trimming: 4 bases; junction bases outside the gene matches: 3. CDR1 and CDR2 from the germline V gene are MNHEY and SVGAGI. The CDR3 reads CASSYSTSGLYEQYF. Here the CDR3 DNA reads TGTGCCAGCAGTTACTCGACTAGCGGGCTTTACGAGCAGTACTTC.

This clone appeared once. The chain carries TRBV19 and TRBJ2-5; D is possibly TRBD1 (6 bases). The CDR3 runs to 17 residues. Trimming cost V 5 bases and J 5 bases, with 24 bases left between them. Germline CDR1 and CDR2: LNHDA and SQIVND (reference sequence). The CDR3 protein is CASSPPRVAGARETQYF. The CDR3, as DNA: TGTGCCAGTAGTCCGCCCCGGGTGGCAGGGGCACGGGAGACCCAGTACTTC.

The gene calls are TRBV29-1 and TRBJ2-3, with D possibly being TRBD1 or TRBD2 (6 bases each). The CDR3 contains 12 residues. Trimming took off 4 bases at V and 9 bases at J, with 14 bases between the two ends. Germline CDR1 is SQVTM and CDR2 is ANQGSEA. The CDR3 sequence: CSVGSEGGTQYF. The CDR3 nucleotides read TGCAGCGTTGGCTCCGAGGGGGGCACGCAGTATTTT.

V gene TRBV6-1 combines with J gene TRBJ2-1; D is unclear. Germline CDR1 is MNHNS and CDR2 is SASEGT. This CDR3 region has 19 residues. Trimming removed 1 base at V and 0 bases at J, with 19 bases between. CDR3 in amino acids: CASSEGVLGRVGSYNEQFF. CDR3 nucleotides: TGTGCCAGCAGTGAAGGGGTGCTGGGAAGGGTCGGCTCCTACAATGAGCAGTTCTTC.

This clone has a single count. The rearrangement joins TRBV5-1 to TRBJ2-2; TRBD2 is a possible D gene (6 bases). CDR3 length equals 18 residues. V shed 4 bases and J shed 7 bases, with 26 bases lying between them. In germline, CDR1 is SGHRS, CDR2 YFSETQ. The CDR3 protein is CASSPRATRAGGVGELFF. DNA of the CDR3: TGCGCCAGCAGCCCCCGGGCCACCCGGGCCGGGGGTGTCGGGGAGCTGTTTTTT.

This clone was counted once. The genes are TRBV28 and TRBJ1-2; no reliable D call. There are 13 residues in the CDR3. Trimming stripped 6 bases from V and 5 bases from J, with 13 bases between. Germline V gene lookup returns CDR1 MDHEN and CDR2 SYDVKM. DNA of the CDR3: TGTGCCAGCAGGGACCCGGGAGGGTATGGCTACACCTTC. This encodes CASRDPGGYGYTF.

The chain has TRBV28 and TRBJ2-3; 9 nucleotides match TRBD2. Germline loops: CDR1 MDHEN, CDR2 SYDVKM. The V and J ends lost 4 bases and 10 bases, in that order; junction bases with no gene match: 21. CDR3 length equals 18 residues. The CDR3, as DNA: TGTGCCAGCAGTTGGCTAGCGGGATATAGCCCCTATAAATATGCGCAGTATTTT. It translates to CASSWLAGYSPYKYAQYF.

This chain connects TRBV6-6 to TRBJ1-3; D is perhaps TRBD1 (5 bases). The CDR3 runs 14 residues. V was trimmed by 6 bases and J by 2 bases, leaving 11 bases between them. In germline, CDR1 is MNHNY, CDR2 SVGAGI (reference sequence). CDR3: CASSIQGTGNTIYF. CDR3 coding DNA: TGTGCCAGCAGCATCCAGGGTACTGGAAACACCATATATTTT.

J is TRBJ2-6 and V is TRBV28, with D possibly matching TRBD1 (6 bases). The CDR3 length is 15 residues. Germline assignment: CDR1 MDHEN and CDR2 SYDVKM. V dropped 6 bases and J dropped 0 bases, with 9 bases sitting between them. CDR3 sequence: CASSQGGSGANVLTF. In DNA form, the CDR3 reads TGTGCCAGCAGCCAAGGGGGCTCTGGGGCCAACGTCCTGACTTTC.

The chain's CDR3 is CASSPSGRGGEQYF. The CDR3 DNA is TGTGCCAGCAGCCCCTCGGGCAGGGGGGGAGAGCAGTACTTC. The chain recombines TRBV7-2 with TRBJ2-7, with D perhaps being TRBD1 or TRBD2 (7 bases each). Germline V lookup: CDR1 SGHTA, CDR2 FQGNSA. CDR3 length: 14 residues. Between the trimmed V and J ends, which lost 5 bases and 7 bases, there was a span of 18 bases.

The chain employs TRBV19 and TRBJ2-1; maybe TRBD2 (7 bases). The V end was cut by 7 bases, the J end by 3 bases, with 16 bases between. The CDR3 is 15 amino acids. Germline CDR1 reads LNHDA; CDR2 reads SQIVND (reference sequence). DNA for the CDR3: TGTGCCAGTAACCCGGGGGGCGCCCACTACAATGAGCAGTTCTTC. As protein: CASNPGGAHYNEQFF.